This TCR beta chain originates from a study of T cell responses to AZD1222 COVID-19 vaccine. About this clone itself: Its antigen remains unknown. Other DNA sequences in this specimen translate into the identical CDR3.

General study findings and limits: Baseline seropositivity characterized only a handful of AZD1222 recipients. Vaccine-associated CD4 TCRs spanned spike, dominant at 160-218 and 743-854. A rise in Spike-specific TCR breadth and depth followed two AZD1222 doses. Donors in the cohort were predominantly white British and more often female, and clonal diversity was possibly underestimated.

The CDR3 totals 13 residues. The V end lost 5 bases, the J end lost 1 base, and 5 bases lay between the germline ends. The germline CDR1 and CDR2 sequences are KGHDR and SFDVKD. TCRdb keeps only in-frame clones here, not all; method: immunoSEQ multiplex PCR. The profile shows some 150,000 clones, roughly 89% of them singletons. Material: peripheral blood, obtained on day 0 of AZD1222 vaccination. The sequence came from an adult in good health. V usage is TRBV24-1 and J usage is TRBJ1-5; D not certain. The CDR3 sequence: CATSGGSNQPQHF. In DNA, the CDR3 is TGTGCCACCAGTGGGGGAAGCAATCAGCCCCAGCATTTT.